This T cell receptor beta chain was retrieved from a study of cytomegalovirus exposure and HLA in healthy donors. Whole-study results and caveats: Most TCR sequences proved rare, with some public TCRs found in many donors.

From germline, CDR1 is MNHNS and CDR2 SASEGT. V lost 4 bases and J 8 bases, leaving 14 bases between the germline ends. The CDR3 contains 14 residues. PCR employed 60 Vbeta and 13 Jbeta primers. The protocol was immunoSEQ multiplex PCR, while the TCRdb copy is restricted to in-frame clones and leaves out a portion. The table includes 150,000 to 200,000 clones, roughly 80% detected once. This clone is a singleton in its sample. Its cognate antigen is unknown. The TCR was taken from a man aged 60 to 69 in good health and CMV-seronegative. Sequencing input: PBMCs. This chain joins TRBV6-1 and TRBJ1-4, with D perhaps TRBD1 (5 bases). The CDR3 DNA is TGTGCCAGCAGTGCCAAGGGGCCTTGGGAAAAACTGTTTTTT. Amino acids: CASSAKGPWEKLFF.